The present entry profiles one T cell receptor beta chain with its context. Its antigen is not identified. Deletions cut 0 bases from V and 6 bases from J, with 6 bases between. CDR3 length equals 14 residues. CDR1 and CDR2 (germline): MNHEY, SVGAGI. Some clones are missing from TCRdb's copy, which holds only in-frame ones; the method was immunoSEQ multiplex PCR. The sample lists some 320,000 clones; roughly 80% were seen once. The treatment was: around 19 received Ad26.COV2.S at low or high dose, single or two shots; roughly 5 received placebo; per-sample allocation not given. Specimen acquisition occurred on day 63 following the initial vaccine or placebo injection. The vaccine delivered Wuhan-strain SARS-CoV-2 spike through an Ad26 vector. The sample belongs to a study of Ad26.COV2.S vaccination and SARS-CoV-2 variants. Study observations and caveats: Breadth of non-spike TCRs did not differ between vaccinees and placebo recipients. Breadth and depth estimates from TCRs may understate total T cell responses.

The sample was peripheral blood, taken in a trial of Ad26.COV2.S vaccine versus placebo. The chain uses TRBV6-5 and TRBJ1-6; D gene uncertain. The source is a person between 18 and 65 years old who received the Ad26.COV2.S COVID-19 vaccine or a placebo. The CDR3 loop is CASSYSPFNSPLHF. In DNA, the CDR3 is TGTGCCAGCAGTTACTCCCCCTTTAATTCACCCCTCCACTTT.